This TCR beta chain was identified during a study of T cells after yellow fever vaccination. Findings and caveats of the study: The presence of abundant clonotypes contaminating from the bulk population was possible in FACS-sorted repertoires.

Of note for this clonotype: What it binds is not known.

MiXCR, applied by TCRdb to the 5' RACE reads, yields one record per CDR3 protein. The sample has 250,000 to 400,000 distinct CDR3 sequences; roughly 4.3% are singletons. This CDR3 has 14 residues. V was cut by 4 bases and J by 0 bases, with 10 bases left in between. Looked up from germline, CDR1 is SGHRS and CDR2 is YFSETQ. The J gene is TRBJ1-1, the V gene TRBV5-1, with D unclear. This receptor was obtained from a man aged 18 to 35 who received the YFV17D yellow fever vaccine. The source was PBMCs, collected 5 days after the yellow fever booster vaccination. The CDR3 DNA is TGCGCCAGCAGCCAAGGACCGATGAACACTGAAGCTTTCTTT. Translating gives CASSQGPMNTEAFF. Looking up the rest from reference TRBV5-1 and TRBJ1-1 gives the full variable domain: KAGVTQTPRYLIKTRGQQVTLSCSPISGHRSVSWYQQTPGQGLQFLFEYFSETQRNKGNFPGRFSGRQFSNSRSEMNVSTLELGDSALYLCASSQGPMNTEAFFGQGTRLTVV.